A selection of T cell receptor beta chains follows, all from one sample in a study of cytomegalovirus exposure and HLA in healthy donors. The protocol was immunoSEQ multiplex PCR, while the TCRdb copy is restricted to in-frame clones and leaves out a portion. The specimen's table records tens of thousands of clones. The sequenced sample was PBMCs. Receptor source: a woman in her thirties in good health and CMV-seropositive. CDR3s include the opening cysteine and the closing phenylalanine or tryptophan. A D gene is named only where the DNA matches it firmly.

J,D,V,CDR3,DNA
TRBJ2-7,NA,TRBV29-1,CSVYTGISYEQYF,TGCAGCGTGTATACAGGGATATCCTACGAGCAGTACTTC
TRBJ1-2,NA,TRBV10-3,CAISGSADGYGYTF,TGTGCCATCAGTGGGTCAGCTGATGGCTATGGCTACACCTTC
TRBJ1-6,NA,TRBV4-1,CASSQVPVGQGGTYNSPLHF,TGCGCCAGCAGCCAAGTGCCCGTCGGGCAGGGAGGGACCTATAATTCACCCCTCCACTTT
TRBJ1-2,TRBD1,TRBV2,CASRGQGTDGYTF,TGTGCCAGCAGAGGACAGGGGACCGATGGCTACACCTTC
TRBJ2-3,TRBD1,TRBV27,CASSFSGQGRSDTQYF,TGTGCCAGCAGTTTCAGCGGACAGGGAAGAAGCGATACGCAGTATTTT
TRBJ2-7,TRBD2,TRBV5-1,CASSMGLAREQYF,TGCGCCAGCAGCATGGGACTAGCGAGGGAGCAGTACTTC
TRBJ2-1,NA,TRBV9,CASSEGQQFGEQFF,TGTGCCAGCAGCGAGGGACAACAGTTCGGTGAGCAGTTCTTC
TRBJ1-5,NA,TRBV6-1,CASSVGSGQPQHF,TGTGCCAGCAGTGTTGGGAGCGGTCAGCCCCAGCATTTT
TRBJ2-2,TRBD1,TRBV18,CASSPYGTGGTGELFF,TGTGCCAGCTCACCATACGGAACAGGGGGCACCGGGGAGCTGTTTTTT
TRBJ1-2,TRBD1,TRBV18,CASSPRDRDGYTF,TGTGCCAGCTCACCTCGGGACAGGGACGGCTACACCTTC
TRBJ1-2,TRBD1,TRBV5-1,CASSLVTGGNYGYTF,TGCGCCAGCAGCTTGGTTACAGGGGGCAACTATGGCTACACCTTC
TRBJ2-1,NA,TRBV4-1,CASSREKDNEQFF,TGCGCCAGCAGCCGGGAGAAAGACAATGAGCAGTTCTTC
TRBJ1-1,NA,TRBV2,CASSEVLGGTEAFF,TGTGCCAGCAGTGAAGTCTTGGGGGGGACTGAAGCTTTCTTT
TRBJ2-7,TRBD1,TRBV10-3,CAISQGAYEQYF,TGTGCCATCTCACAGGGGGCCTACGAGCAGTACTTC
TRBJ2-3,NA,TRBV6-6,CASSYSTETDTQYF,TGTGCCAGCAGTTACTCGACAGAAACAGATACGCAGTATTTT
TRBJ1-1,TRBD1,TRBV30,CAWKQGSPEAFF,TGTGCCTGGAAACAGGGGAGTCCTGAAGCTTTCTTT
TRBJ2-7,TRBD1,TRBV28,CASSLVGTGTYEQYF,TGTGCCAGCAGTCTAGTCGGGACAGGAACCTACGAGCAGTACTTC
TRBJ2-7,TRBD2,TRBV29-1,CSAGGRGYEQYF,TGCAGCGCGGGGGGGAGGGGTTACGAGCAGTACTTC
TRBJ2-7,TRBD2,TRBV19,CASSRTSGGYEQYF,TGTGCCAGTAGCAGAACTAGCGGGGGGTACGAGCAGTACTTC
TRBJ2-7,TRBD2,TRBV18,CASSLSGSPTYEQYF,TGTGCCAGCTCACTCAGCGGGAGTCCGACCTACGAGCAGTACTTC
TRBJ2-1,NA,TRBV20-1,CSARTNNEQFF,TGCAGTGCTAGAACAAACAATGAGCAGTTCTTC
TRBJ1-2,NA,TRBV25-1,CASSGGGSGYTF,TGTGCCAGCAGTGGGGGGGGCTCGGGCTACACCTTC
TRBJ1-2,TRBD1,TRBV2,CASSAYGDSYGYTF,TGTGCCAGCAGTGCTTACGGGGACAGTTATGGCTACACCTTC
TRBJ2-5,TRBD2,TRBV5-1,CASSLLPSGRQETQYF,TGCGCCAGCAGCTTGCTACCTAGCGGGAGGCAGGAGACCCAGTACTTC
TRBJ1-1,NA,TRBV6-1,CASSELEGTLNTEAFF,TGTGCCAGCAGTGAACTGGAGGGAACACTGAACACTGAAGCTTTCTTT
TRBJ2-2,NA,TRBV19,CASSISTGTTGELFF,TGTGCCAGTAGTATCAGCACAGGGACCACCGGGGAGCTGTTTTTT
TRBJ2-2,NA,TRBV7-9,CASSLSPGANTGELFF,TGTGCCAGCAGCTTATCACCGGGTGCGAACACCGGGGAGCTGTTTTTT
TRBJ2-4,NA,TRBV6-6,CASSLTGMRVSIQYF,TGTGCCAGCAGCCTCACAGGGATGAGGGTTAGCATTCAGTACTTC
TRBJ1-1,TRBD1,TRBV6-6,CASSRPPGGARTEAFF,TGTGCCAGCAGTCGCCCACCAGGGGGCGCGAGGACTGAAGCTTTCTTT
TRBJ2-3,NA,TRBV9,CASSVSGDWTDTQYF,TGTGCCAGCAGCGTATCCGGGGATTGGACAGATACGCAGTATTTT
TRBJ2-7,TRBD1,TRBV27,CASSSWDSPYEQYF,TGTGCCAGCAGTTCATGGGACAGTCCCTACGAGCAGTACTTC
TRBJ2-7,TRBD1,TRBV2,CASTLRGGKAYEQYF,TGTGCCAGCACCCTTCGAGGGGGCAAGGCCTACGAGCAGTACTTC
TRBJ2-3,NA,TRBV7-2,CASSLGLSGDSTDTQYF,TGTGCCAGCAGCTTAGGGCTCAGCGGTGACAGCACAGATACGCAGTATTTT
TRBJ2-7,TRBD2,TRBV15,CATSAAGGNEQYF,TGTGCCACCAGCGCAGCCGGGGGGAACGAGCAGTACTTC
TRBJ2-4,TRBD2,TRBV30,CACGGRGGKNIQYF,TGTGCCTGTGGCGGGAGGGGAGGCAAAAACATTCAGTACTTC
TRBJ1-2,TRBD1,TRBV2,CASGQGGYTF,TGTGCCAGCGGACAGGGTGGCTACACCTTC
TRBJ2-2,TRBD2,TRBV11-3,CASSASSGYDTGELFF,TGTGCCAGCAGCGCCTCTAGCGGGTACGACACCGGGGAGCTGTTTTTT
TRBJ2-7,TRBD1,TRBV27,CASKTGIRNYEQYF,TGTGCCAGCAAGACAGGGATAAGGAACTACGAGCAGTACTTC
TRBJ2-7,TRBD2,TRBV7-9,CASTTTVLAGGPYEQYF,TGTGCCAGCACAACGACTGTGCTAGCGGGGGGGCCCTACGAGCAGTACTTC
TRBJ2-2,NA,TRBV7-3,CASSSSDTGELFF,TGTGCCAGCAGCTCTAGCGACACCGGGGAGCTGTTTTTT
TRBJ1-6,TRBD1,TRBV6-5,CAIGTAPYNSPLHF,TGTGCCATCGGGACAGCGCCCTATAATTCACCCCTCCACTTT
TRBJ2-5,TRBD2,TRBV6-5,CASSYEMGGGETQYF,TGTGCCAGCAGTTACGAGATGGGCGGGGGGGAGACCCAGTACTTC
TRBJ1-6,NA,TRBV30,CAWSRAGGALTNSPLHF,TGTGCCTGGAGTCGCGCTGGGGGGGCCCTCACTAATTCACCCCTCCACTTT
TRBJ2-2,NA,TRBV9,CASSVVGDGTGELFF,TGTGCCAGCAGCGTAGTAGGGGATGGCACCGGGGAGCTGTTTTTT
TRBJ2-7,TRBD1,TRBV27,CASASTDNPGQGVPYEQYF,TGTGCCAGCGCCTCCACTGATAACCCGGGACAGGGGGTCCCCTACGAGCAGTACTTC
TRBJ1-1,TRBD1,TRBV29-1,CSVDRGRNTEAFF,TGCAGCGTGGACAGGGGGCGGAACACTGAAGCTTTCTTT
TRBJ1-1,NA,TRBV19,CASGQMNTEAFF,TGTGCCAGCGGACAGATGAACACTGAAGCTTTCTTT
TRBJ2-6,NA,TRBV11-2,CASTQTLDVVGANVLTF,TGTGCCAGCACCCAGACACTTGACGTGGTCGGGGCCAACGTCCTGACTTTC